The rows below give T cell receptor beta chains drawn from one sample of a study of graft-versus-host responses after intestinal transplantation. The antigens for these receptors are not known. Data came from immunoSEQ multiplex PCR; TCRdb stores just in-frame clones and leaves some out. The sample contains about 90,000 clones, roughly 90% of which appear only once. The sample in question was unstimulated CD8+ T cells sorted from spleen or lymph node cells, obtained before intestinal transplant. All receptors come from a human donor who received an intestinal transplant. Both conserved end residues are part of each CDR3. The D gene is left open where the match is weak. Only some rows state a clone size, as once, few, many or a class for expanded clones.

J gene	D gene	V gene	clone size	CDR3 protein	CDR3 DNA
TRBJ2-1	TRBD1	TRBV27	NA	CASSLVRDRVGNEQFF	TGTGCCAGCAGTTTAGTCCGGGACAGGGTAGGCAATGAGCAGTTCTTC
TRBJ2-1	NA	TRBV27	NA	CASSLMWGDEQFF	TGTGCCAGCAGTTTGATGTGGGGCGATGAGCAGTTCTTC
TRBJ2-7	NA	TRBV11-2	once	CASSLVGAPYEQYF	TGTGCCAGCAGCCTGGTGGGGGCCCCCTACGAGCAGTACTTC
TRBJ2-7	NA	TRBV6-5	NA	CASSYSRGYEQYF	TGTGCCAGCAGTTACTCCCGGGGATACGAGCAGTACTTC
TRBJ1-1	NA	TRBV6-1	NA	CASTYRRGGSTEAFF	TGTGCCAGCACCTACCGGCGTGGGGGCAGTACTGAAGCTTTCTTT
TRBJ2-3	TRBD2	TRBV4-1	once	CASSQEAGADTQYF	TGCGCCAGCAGCCAGGAAGCGGGAGCAGATACGCAGTATTTT
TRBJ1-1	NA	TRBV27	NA	CASSLGFAREAFF	TGTGCCAGCAGTTTGGGGTTTGCCCGGGAGGCTTTCTTT
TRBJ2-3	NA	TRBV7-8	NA	CASSLVETGERTDTQYF	TGTGCCAGCAGCTTAGTCGAGACGGGTGAGCGCACAGATACGCAGTATTTT
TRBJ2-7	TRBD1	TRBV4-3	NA	CASSPGTGEYYEQYF	TGCGCCAGCAGCCCAGGGACAGGGGAATATTACGAGCAGTACTTC
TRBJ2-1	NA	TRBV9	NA	CASSVRQESHNEQFF	TGTGCCAGCAGCGTACGACAGGAATCGCACAATGAGCAGTTCTTC